This entry concerns a single T cell receptor (beta chain). As yet, its antigen is unknown. Trimming pared 6 bases from V and 6 bases from J, leaving 9 bases between. This CDR3 has 13 residues. CDR1 and CDR2 (germline): ENHRY, SYGVKD. The data originate from a study of T-cell memory formation after mild COVID-19. A single record per CDR3 protein comes from TCRdb applying MiXCR to the 5' RACE reads. The table records 580,000 or so distinct CDR3 sequences, 17% of them present only once. Study-level results: Largely, contracting CD4+ clones fell within CM and EM, and contracting CD8+ clones within EMRA. Clones shrinking from day 15 to 85 showed even CD4/CD8 mixes; later expanders tilted CD4+.

Material for sequencing was PBMCs or a T cell subset sorted from them (not recorded which). The chain combines TRBV10-3 with TRBJ1-6; unclear D gene. This TCR came from an adult woman who had mild COVID-19 (a few samples of this study predate the infection). Cell type and time point are not known. In DNA form, the CDR3 reads TGTGCCATCAGAGCGGACCCTAATTCACCCCTCCACTTT. Translation: CAIRADPNSPLHF.